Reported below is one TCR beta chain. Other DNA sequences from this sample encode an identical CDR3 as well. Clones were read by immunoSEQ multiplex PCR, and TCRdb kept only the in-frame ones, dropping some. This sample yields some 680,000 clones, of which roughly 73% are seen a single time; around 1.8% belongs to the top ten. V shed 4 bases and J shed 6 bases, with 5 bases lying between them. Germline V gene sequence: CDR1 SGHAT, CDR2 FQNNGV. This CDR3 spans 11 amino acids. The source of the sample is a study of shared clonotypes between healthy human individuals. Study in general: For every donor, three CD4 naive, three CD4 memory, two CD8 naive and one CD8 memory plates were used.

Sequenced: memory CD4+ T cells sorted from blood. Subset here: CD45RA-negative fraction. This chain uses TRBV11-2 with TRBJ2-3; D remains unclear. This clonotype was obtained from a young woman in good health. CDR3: CASSSTDTQYF. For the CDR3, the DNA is TGTGCCAGCAGCTCGACTGATACGCAGTATTTT.